This entry lists 21 T cell receptor beta chains sequenced from one sample in a study of patients and donors after allogeneic stem cell transplantation. TCRdb re-called the RT-PCR reads with MiXCR, one entry per CDR3 protein. The sample consists of 410,000 or so distinct CDR3 sequences, 16% of them appearing once. The sample comprised blood, either unsorted or a sorted T cell fraction (not recorded which). The receptors were gathered from a human donor who was either an allogeneic HSCT recipient or a stem cell or donor lymphocyte infusion donor (not recorded which). It is not recorded whose cells these are; they may come from a transplant donor.

This clonotype was picked up many times. The chain uses TRBV5-1 and TRBJ1-1; D not certain. CDR1 and CDR2 from the germline V gene are SGHRS and YFSETQ. Trimming cost V 4 bases and J 3 bases, with 10 bases left between them. This CDR3 has 13 amino acids. CDR3 sequence reads: CASSGGEHTEAFF. CDR3 bases: TGCGCCAGCAGCGGCGGAGAACACACTGAAGCTTTCTTT.

V gene TRBV6-5 combines with J gene TRBJ1-2; perhaps TRBD1 as D (5 bases). CDR1 and CDR2 (germline): MNHEY, SVGAGI. Trimming removed 4 bases at V and 1 base at J, with 16 bases between. The CDR3 totals 16 residues. The CDR3 sequence is CASSSPSGKDNYGYTF. CDR3 DNA sequence: TGTGCCAGCAGTTCTCCTTCAGGGAAGGATAACTATGGCTACACCTTC.

The chain has TRBV9 and TRBJ2-2, with D unresolved. Trimming shortened V by 4 bases and J by 7 bases, and 11 bases separated the two germline ends. In germline, CDR1 is SGDLS, CDR2 YYNGEE. The CDR3 has 13 amino acids. CDR3 DNA: TGTGCCAGCAGCATAGATCGGGTCGGGGAGCTGTTTTTT. The encoded protein is CASSIDRVGELFF.

The rearrangement uses TRBV20-1 and TRBJ1-2; possible D gene TRBD1, 5 bases. This CDR3 is 12 amino acids long. The ends were cut back, 3 bases at V and 6 bases at J, with 11 bases in the middle. Germline values: CDR1 DFQATT, CDR2 SNEGSKA (reference sequence). CDR3 sequence: CSARGPEHGYTF. The CDR3 nucleotides are TGCAGTGCTAGGGGACCCGAGCATGGCTACACCTTC.

This chain connects TRBV27 to TRBJ2-7; no definite D call. The CDR3 contains 14 residues. Trimming cost V 2 bases and J 3 bases, with 11 bases left between them. Germline V gene lookup returns CDR1 MNHEY and CDR2 SMNVEV (reference sequence). The CDR3 DNA reads TGTGCCAGCAGTTTAAAAGGAAAAGGCTACGAGCAGTACTTC. Translating it yields CASSLKGKGYEQYF.

This clonotype was recorded many times. The rearrangement uses TRBV7-2 and TRBJ2-1; D is unresolved. The CDR3 runs 15 residues. Germline loops: CDR1 SGHTA, CDR2 FQGNSA. Trimming cost V 1 base and J 2 bases, with 9 bases left between them. The DNA of the CDR3 is TGTGCCAGCAGCTTAGGACGGGTCCCCTACAATGAGCAGTTCTTC. It translates to CASSLGRVPYNEQFF.

This sequence joins TRBV4-2 and TRBJ1-1; the D gene is possibly TRBD1 (6 bases). The V gene's germline CDR1 is LGHNA and CDR2 YNFKEQ. This CDR3 has 19 amino acids. Trimming pared 0 bases from V and 7 bases from J, leaving 27 bases between. The CDR3 spells CASSQDMGVQGWQRHEAFF. DNA for the CDR3: TGTGCCAGCAGCCAAGATATGGGGGTACAGGGCTGGCAAAGGCATGAAGCTTTCTTT.

The genes are TRBV7-2 and TRBJ1-2, with 11 bases lining up with TRBD1. This CDR3 comprises 16 residues. V lost 1 base to trimming and J lost 8 bases; unmatched junction nucleotides: 9. From germline, CDR1 is SGHTA and CDR2 FQGNSA. The CDR3 nucleotides read TGTGCCAGCAGCTTAGGCCCCGGACAGGGGGCAGGAGGCTACACCTTC. Its translation: CASSLGPGQGAGGYTF. The variable domain in full, with the rest retrieved from reference TRBV7-2 and TRBJ1-2, is GAGVSQSPSNKVTEKGKDVELRCDPISGHTALYWYRQSLGQGLEFLIYFQGNSAPDKSGLPSDRFSAERTGGSVSTLTIQRTQQEDSAVYLCASSLGPGQGAGGYTFGSGTRLTVV.

This clonotype has just a few counts. This chain connects TRBV24-1 to TRBJ2-3; D call uncertain. Trimming stripped 7 bases from V and 0 bases from J, with 7 bases between. This CDR3 contains 13 residues. The V gene's germline CDR1 is KGHDR and CDR2 SFDVKD. The CDR3 DNA reads as TGTGCCACCAGGGCTATAAGCACAGATACGCAGTATTTT. As protein: CATRAISTDTQYF.

This clonotype was detected only a few times. The chain has TRBV12-3 or TRBV12-4 and TRBJ1-5, with D maybe TRBD1 (6 bases). Deletions cut 6 bases from V and 7 bases from J, with 13 bases between. CDR3 length: 13 residues. For the CDR3, the DNA is TGTGCCAGCAGCCACAGGGTAGGGCAGCCCCAGCATTTT. As protein: CASSHRVGQPQHF.

The rearrangement joins TRBV20-1 to TRBJ2-3; 14 nucleotides line up with TRBD2. The V gene end was trimmed by 7 bases and the J gene end by 0 bases; junction bases not matched to a gene: 9. This CDR3 comprises 17 residues. CDR1 and CDR2 (germline): DFQATT, SNEGSKA (reference sequence). The CDR3 protein is CSGEGLAGDGSTDTQYF. The CDR3 region has the DNA TGCAGTGGGGAGGGACTAGCGGGAGACGGTAGCACAGATACGCAGTATTTT.

J is TRBJ2-7 and V is TRBV30; 9 bases are shared with TRBD1. Germline CDR1 reads GTSNPN; CDR2 reads SVGIG (reference sequence). The junction had 7 bases not matched to a gene; V was cut back by 8 bases and J by 2 bases. This CDR3 comprises 13 residues. CDR3 residues: CAHQQGATYEQYF. The CDR3 nucleotides are TGTGCCCACCAACAGGGGGCGACCTACGAGCAGTACTTC.

The chain recombines TRBV6-1 with TRBJ2-7, with 8 bases aligning to TRBD2. The CDR3 is 14 amino acids. Per germline, CDR1 MNHNS and CDR2 SASEGT. J was trimmed by 1 base and V by 5 bases; bases with no gene match: 4. CDR3 in amino acids: CASSPGTRSYEQYF. In nucleotides, the CDR3 is TGTGCCAGCAGTCCCGGGACTAGGTCCTACGAGCAGTACTTC.

The chain is built from TRBV20-1 and TRBJ1-5; TRBD1 is a possible D gene (6 bases). The V gene's germline CDR1 is DFQATT and CDR2 SNEGSKA (reference sequence). The V gene lost 3 bases and the J gene lost 2 bases, with 14 bases spanning the gap. The CDR3 runs to 15 residues. CDR3 region: CSASSQGSGNQPQHF. For the CDR3, the DNA is TGCAGTGCTAGTTCACAGGGCTCAGGCAATCAGCCCCAGCATTTT.

This clonotype was seen at least ten times. The CDR3 bases are TGTGCCAGTAGTTCACACAAAGACGCCATAGCCAAAAACATTCAGTACTTC. This sequence encodes CASSSHKDAIAKNIQYF. The chain joins TRBV19 to TRBJ2-4; D is undetermined. CDR3 length: 17 residues. Trimming took 5 bases from V and 0 from J, leaving 17 bases between them. Germline assignment: CDR1 LNHDA and CDR2 SQIVND (reference sequence).

The chain joins TRBV11-2 to TRBJ1-3; D not resolved. Germline lookup yields CDR1 SGHAT and CDR2 FQNNGV. The V end lost 2 bases, the J end lost 2 bases, and 19 bases lay between the germline ends. The length of the CDR3 is 18 residues. CDR3 bases: TGTGCCAGCAGCTTATTTTCGTCGGTGGGAGAAACTGGAAACACCATATATTTT. Translating gives CASSLFSSVGETGNTIYF.

There are a few counts of this clonotype. This chain links TRBV7-8 with TRBJ2-3; 8 positions agree with TRBD2. There are 15 residues in the CDR3. Germline V gene lookup returns CDR1 SGHVS and CDR2 FQNEAQ. J lost 5 bases, V lost 2 bases, and 6 bases had no gene match. In nucleotides, the CDR3 is TGTGCCAGCAGCTTAATCGGGGGGGCCCAAGATACGCAGTATTTT. Translating it yields CASSLIGGAQDTQYF.

This clonotype was observed a few times. The J gene is TRBJ1-1, the V gene TRBV7-9; maybe TRBD1 (6 bases). The CDR3 has 15 amino acids. The V and J ends lost 4 bases and 10 bases respectively, with 22 bases between them. The germline V gene has CDR1 SEHNR and CDR2 FQNEAQ (reference sequence). The CDR3 DNA sequence: TGTGCCAGCAGCTCTTACAGGGAGAGCCAACAGGGAGCTTTCTTT. This translates into CASSSYRESQQGAFF.

Only a few counts were recorded for this clonotype. This chain uses TRBV6-5 with TRBJ2-7; tentatively, D is TRBD1 (6 bases). This CDR3 region has 16 residues. Germline V gene data show CDR1 as MNHEY and CDR2 as SVGAGI. V lost 2 bases and J lost 4, with 18 bases in between. In DNA form, the CDR3 reads TGTGCCAGCAGTTACCGGAACAGGGTAGGACCTTACGAGCAGTACTTC. It specifies CASSYRNRVGPYEQYF.

There are a few counts of this clonotype. The chain recombines TRBV11-2 with TRBJ2-7; weak D call: TRBD2 (5 bases). The CDR3 is 13 amino acids. The V and J ends lost 1 base and 3 bases respectively, with 7 bases between them. Looked up from germline, CDR1 is SGHAT and CDR2 is FQNNGV. CDR3 sequence (DNA): TGTGCCAGCAGCTTAGGAGGGTTCTACGAGCAGTACTTC. This gives the protein CASSLGGFYEQYF.

This clonotype has ten or more counts. DNA for the CDR3: TGTGCCACCGGGGGACTCAATCAGCCCCAGCATTTT. This encodes CATGGLNQPQHF. The chain couples TRBV28 to TRBJ1-5; a possible D gene is TRBD1 (5 bases). The length of the CDR3 is 12 residues. Trimming removed 10 bases from V and 3 bases from J, with 10 bases in between. Germline loops: CDR1 MDHEN, CDR2 SYDVKM.